This entry lists 5 T cell receptor beta chains sequenced from one sample in a study of memory B cells and T cells in multiple sclerosis. Produced via immunoSEQ multiplex PCR; TCRdb's table is partial and in-frame only. The sample holds 30,000 to 40,000 clones; about 82% are singletons and the top ten take roughly 2.6%. CFSE-dim autoproliferating and CFSE-high non-proliferating T cells from unstimulated culture were sequenced separately. About 50 million CFSE-labeled PBMCs were cultured six to seven days unstimulated, then replicate wells were pooled. These receptors' targets are unknown. The material sequenced was PBMCs from blood kept in culture. The origin of the receptors is a human donor with multiple sclerosis.

The chain joins TRBV7-9 to TRBJ2-2; possibly TRBD2 for D (6 bases). CDR3 length: 16 amino acids. Germline V gene data show CDR1 as SEHNR and CDR2 as FQNEAQ (reference sequence). Between the trimmed V and J ends, which lost 6 bases and 3 bases, there was a span of 17 bases. The CDR3 here is CASRPIGSGYTGELFF. Written as DNA, the CDR3 is TGTGCCAGCAGACCGATAGGAAGCGGGTACACCGGGGAGCTGTTTTTT.

The chain is built from TRBV5-4 and TRBJ2-7; 7 nucleotides line up with TRBD1. Germline V CDR1 and CDR2: SGHNT, YYREEE (reference sequence). The CDR3 runs to 14 residues. After removal of 2 bases from V and 2 bases from J, the junction contained 4 bases not matched to a gene. The CDR3 DNA sequence: TGTGCCAGCAGCTTTTACAGGGGACCCTACGAGCAGTACTTC. Protein: CASSFYRGPYEQYF.

V is TRBV10-3 and J is TRBJ1-1; 8 bases line up with TRBD1. The CDR3 consists of 14 residues. V dropped 6 bases and J dropped 1; count of bases not matched to a gene: 4. Per the germline V gene, CDR1 is ENHRY and CDR2 is SYGVKD. The CDR3 DNA reads as TGTGCCATCAGAGCGACAGGGGAGAACACTGAAGCTTTCTTT. The encoded protein is CAIRATGENTEAFF.

This sequence joins TRBV2 and TRBJ1-5, with TRBD1 as a possible D gene (5 bases). V lost 7 bases and J 7 bases, leaving 17 bases between the germline ends. CDR1 and CDR2 (germline): SNHLY, FYNNEI. The CDR3 contains 14 residues. CDR3 region: CASTRRGNGQPQHF. The CDR3 bases are TGTGCCAGCACTCGAAGGGGAAACGGGCAGCCCCAGCATTTT. Full variable domain (outside the CDR3, taken from reference TRBV2 and TRBJ1-5): EPEVTQTPSHQVTQMGQEVILRCVPISNHLYFYWYRQILGQKVEFLVSFYNNEISEKSEIFDDQFSVERPDGSNFTLKIRSTKLEDSAMYFCASTRRGNGQPQHFGDGTRLSIL.

V usage is TRBV7-8 and J usage is TRBJ1-2; 7 positions match TRBD1. V dropped 3 bases and J dropped 4; count of bases not matched to a gene: 2. CDR1 and CDR2 from the germline V gene are SGHVS and FQNEAQ. CDR3 size: 13 residues. CDR3 amino acids: CASSLQGGYGYTF. The CDR3 nucleotides are TGTGCCAGCAGCTTGCAGGGGGGCTATGGCTACACCTTC.